At least ten counts were recorded for the clone carrying this TCR beta chain. What it binds is unknown. Sequencing input was equivalent genomic DNA from CVID and controls. Assay used: immunoSEQ multiplex PCR; TCRdb lists only in-frame clones, some missing. The specimen has approximately 28,000 clones, none found just once. These data belong to a study of T cell clonality in common variable immunodeficiency. Study-wide findings and caveats: CVID subjects shared fewer TCRbeta clones than healthy controls did. Common variable immunodeficiency TCR beta sequences reportedly had fewer deletions and N-nucleotide insertions.

Specimen: peripheral blood mononuclear cells. This receptor was obtained from a human donor with common variable immunodeficiency.

CDR3 bases read: TGTGCCGCCCGAGCGGGATCGGATACCGGGGAG. Its translation: CAARAGSDTGE. The entire CDR3 reads CAARAGSDTGELFF. The chain uses TRBV10-3 and TRBJ2-2; TRBD2 agrees at 7 bases. The CDR3 end falls 3 residues outside the read, so it is completed with the germline J gene. V shed 11 bases and J 5 bases; nucleotides not matched to a gene: 11. The CDR3 consists of 14 residues. CDR1 and CDR2 from the germline V gene are ENHRY and SYGVKD.